This T cell receptor beta chain was retrieved from a study of radiotherapy plus CTLA-4 blockade in lung cancer. Across the study: With about a third of patients having disease control, objective responses were seen in roughly 18%.

Study-wide results and caveats: After treatment with radiotherapy plus ipilimumab, TCR clones that came from the tumor expanded in blood. Strongest reported response predictors: early blood clone changes and post-radiation interferon-beta.

V was shortened by 1 base and J by 3 bases, with 11 bases between the two germline ends. The CDR3 length is 15 residues. CDR1 is SGHAT, CDR2 FQNNGV, per germline. Focal radiation with ipilimumab CTLA-4 blockade was given to patients with chemo-refractory metastatic non-small-cell lung cancer. Clones were read by immunoSEQ multiplex PCR, and TCRdb kept only the in-frame ones, dropping some. The profile shows about 59,000 clones, about 70% of them singletons. About this clone: Its antigen is undetermined.

This sequence joins TRBV11-2 and TRBJ2-3; D not resolved. This clonotype originated in a human donor with non-small cell lung cancer whose response to radiotherapy plus ipilimumab could not be evaluated. Sequences were derived from peripheral blood, sampled from a patient treated with radiotherapy plus ipilimumab. CDR3 region: CASSLVSDRTDTQYF. Here the CDR3 DNA reads TGTGCCAGCAGCTTAGTGTCAGATCGAACAGATACGCAGTATTTT.